This record concerns one T cell receptor (beta chain) sequence. The junction departs from germline at one end; a sequencing error may be responsible. The CDR3 extends over 16 amino acids. Germline V CDR1 and CDR2: LGHDT, YNNKEL (reference sequence). This entry is derived from a study of blood T cell repertoires in COVID-19. Overall study context: The cDNA or gDNA used as material had been derived from T cells, B-cell-depleted T cells, or PBMCs.

Study processing details: Researchers report that nucleated cell counts were estimated from reference gene primer amplification. Repertoires were generated with immunoSEQ multiplex PCR, while TCRdb's copy carries only in-frame clones and drops some. V, J and clone size derive from that table, while D and trimming were established from the DNA sequence. The repertoire has about 180,000 clones, roughly 75% of them found once; the top ten carry roughly 6.8%. Sample: peripheral blood. The receptor's source is a man in his 70s with active or convalescent COVID-19. The genes are TRBV3-1 (or the pseudogene TRBV3-2) and TRBJ2-3; 11 nucleotides match TRBD2. The CDR3 region has the DNA TGTGCCAGCAGGCAAGAACTAGCGGGGGAGTCAGATACGCAGTATTTT. Residues: CASRQELAGESDTQYF.